These 6 T cell receptor beta chains originate from one sample sequenced in a study of T cells expressing NK-cell markers. No DNA is given; TCRdb re-called the 5' RACE reads and lists each CDR3 protein once. This sample's table reports some 440,000 distinct CDR3 sequences. Sequencing was carried out using blood T cells: a sorted CD56 or NKG2C T cell subset, CD4+ or CD8+ T cells, or bulk PBMC T cells (not recorded which). These receptors all stem from a woman aged 45 to 65 in good health.

The rearrangement uses TRBV11-1 and TRBJ1-1. The CDR3 has 14 residues. From germline, CDR1 is SGHAT and CDR2 FQDESV (reference sequence). The CDR3: CASSLDDFTTEAFF.

The V and J genes are TRBV6-5 and TRBJ2-5; without DNA, the TCRdb call of TRBD1 cannot be checked. This CDR3 has 14 amino acids. CDR1 and CDR2 from the germline V gene are MNHEY and SVGAGI. CDR3 sequence: CASSYGGGPETQYF.

This chain connects TRBV5-4 to TRBJ2-7; checking the TCRdb D call of TRBD2 is not possible without DNA. The CDR3 contains 14 residues. CDR1 and CDR2 (germline): SGHNT, YYREEE (reference sequence). This chain's CDR3 is CASSLPAKGGEQYF.

J is TRBJ2-3 and V is TRBV7-8; TCRdb reports TRBD2, a call that lacks DNA to check it against. The CDR3 covers 12 residues. CDR1 SGHVS and CDR2 FQNEAQ come from the germline V gene. CDR3 sequence: CASSPRDYPQYF.

CDR3 sequence reads: CASSYGDRATEAFF. The J gene is TRBJ1-1, the V gene TRBV9; TCRdb returns TRBD1, unconfirmable since there is no DNA. Germline CDR1 is SGDLS and CDR2 is YYNGEE. CDR3 size: 14 residues.

The gene calls are TRBV9 and TRBJ1-2. The CDR3 consists of 15 residues. Germline CDR1 reads SGDLS; CDR2 reads YYNGEE. CDR3 region: CASSPHAGGFSGYTF. The full variable domain, its missing parts supplied by reference TRBV9 and TRBJ1-2, is DSGVTQTPKHLITATGQRVTLRCSPRSGDLSVYWYQQSLDQGLQFLIQYYNGEERAKGNILERFSAQQFPDLHSELNLSSLELGDSALYFCASSPHAGGFSGYTFGSGTRLTVV.